A selection of T cell receptor beta chains follows, all from one sample in a study of a mutant IDH1 vaccine in newly diagnosed glioma. Here immunoSEQ multiplex PCR was the method, and the copy in TCRdb shows in-frame clones only, minus some. The sample carries some 70,000 clones, about four fifths recorded once. The sequencing used PBMCs, collected from a glioma patient treated with radiotherapy, temozolomide or both. The receptors stem from a man over 45 with glioma. CDR3s include the opening cysteine and the closing phenylalanine or tryptophan. The D gene is left open where the match is weak. The size entry is marked missing in some rows and otherwise reads once, few, many or a size class.

16	TRBD1	.	TRBV29-1	TRBJ1-2	CSVFLGQGRGNYGYTF	TGCAGCGTTTTTTTGGGACAGGGAAGGGGTAACTATGGCTACACCTTC
11	.	.	TRBV19	TRBJ2-7	CASSVRNEQYF	TGTGCCAGTAGTGTGCGGAACGAGCAGTACTTC
14	.	once	TRBV30	TRBJ1-2	CASTRTGRNYGYTF	TGTGCCTCGACAAGGACGGGGAGGAACTATGGCTACACCTTC
15	TRBD1	.	TRBV15	TRBJ1-5	CATSRLTGVGQPQHF	TGTGCCACCAGCAGATTAACAGGGGTGGGTCAGCCCCAGCATTTT
13	TRBD1	.	TRBV19	TRBJ2-7	CASSADTGVEQYF	TGTGCCAGTAGTGCTGATACAGGGGTGGAGCAGTACTTC
18	TRBD1	.	TRBV10-3	TRBJ1-3	CAISDLDRARIAGNTIYF	TGTGCCATCAGTGACCTAGACAGGGCGCGGATAGCGGGAAACACCATATATTTT
16	.	.	TRBV5-4	TRBJ1-1	CASSFRVGAMNTEAFF	TGTGCCAGCAGCTTCCGGGTGGGTGCAATGAACACTGAAGCTTTCTTT
13	.	few	TRBV29-1	TRBJ2-2	CSVVGQNTGELFF	TGCAGCGTTGTCGGGCAGAACACCGGGGAGCTGTTTTTT
17	.	.	TRBV7-2	TRBJ2-5	CASSLARGASGQETQYF	TGTGCCAGCAGCTTAGCAAGGGGGGCTAGCGGACAAGAGACCCAGTACTTC
12	.	.	TRBV18	TRBJ1-5	CASSPGTRAQHF	TGTGCCAGCTCACCAGGGACCCGGGCCCAGCATTTT
13	.	.	TRBV7-9	TRBJ1-5	CASRLGEDQPQHF	TGTGCCAGCAGACTAGGGGAAGATCAGCCCCAGCATTTT
13	.	.	TRBV7-3	TRBJ2-5	CASSADRQETQYF	TGTGCCAGCAGCGCAGACAGGCAAGAGACCCAGTACTTC
11	.	.	TRBV10-3	TRBJ2-3	CAIRSEDTQYF	TGTGCCATCAGGAGTGAAGATACGCAGTATTTT
13	.	.	TRBV13	TRBJ1-1	CASSLRGMTEAFF	TGTGCCAGCAGCTTAAGGGGGATGACTGAAGCTTTCTTT
17	TRBD2	once	TRBV7-6	TRBJ2-5	CASSLGPPGGGQETQYF	TGTGCCAGCAGCTTAGGCCCCCCGGGGGGAGGGCAAGAGACCCAGTACTTC
13	.	.	TRBV9	TRBJ1-2	CASSAGPTGSYTF	TGTGCCAGCAGCGCAGGACCCACCGGGAGCTACACCTTC
13	TRBD1	.	TRBV4-1	TRBJ2-7	CASSRDRAYEQYF	TGCGCCAGCAGCCGGGACAGGGCCTACGAGCAGTACTTC
16	.	.	TRBV7-3	TRBJ1-6	CASSLTASSYNSPLHF	TGTGCCAGCAGCTTAACAGCGAGCTCCTATAATTCACCCCTCCACTTT
15	TRBD1	.	TRBV2	TRBJ1-2	CASTMDRTKNYGYTF	TGTGCCAGCACCATGGACAGGACCAAAAACTATGGCTACACCTTC
13	.	.	TRBV5-1	TRBJ2-5	CASSSVPGETQYF	TGCGCCAGCAGCTCCGTCCCGGGGGAGACCCAGTACTTC
15	.	.	TRBV29-1	TRBJ2-7	CSVGGGLDSPYEQYF	TGCAGCGTTGGGGGCGGGCTGGACAGCCCCTACGAGCAGTACTTC
14	.	.	TRBV6-5	TRBJ2-7	CASSTLGGSHEQYF	TGTGCCAGCAGTACTCTAGGGGGTTCCCACGAGCAGTACTTC
16	TRBD1	.	TRBV7-2	TRBJ1-5	CASSLGTGTGGRPQHF	TGTGCCAGCAGCTTAGGAACCGGGACAGGAGGACGGCCCCAGCATTTT
15	.	.	TRBV19	TRBJ1-5	CASSIGGRFNQPQHF	TGTGCCAGTAGTATAGGTGGCAGATTCAATCAGCCCCAGCATTTT
15	.	.	TRBV4-1	TRBJ2-1	CASSQVAGAGNEQFF	TGCGCCAGCAGCCAAGTGGCGGGGGCGGGCAATGAGCAGTTCTTC
14	.	.	TRBV18	TRBJ2-5	CASSPQGRGETQYF	TGTGCCAGCTCACCACAGGGGCGCGGAGAGACCCAGTACTTC
13	.	.	TRBV27	TRBJ2-5	CASSFFPQETQYF	TGTGCCAGCAGTTTCTTCCCACAAGAGACCCAGTACTTC
16	.	.	TRBV10-3	TRBJ2-3	CAISDGGQSSTDTQYF	TGTGCCATCAGTGATGGGGGGCAGTCTAGCACAGATACGCAGTATTTT
14	.	.	TRBV30	TRBJ1-1	CAWTLGRLNTEAFF	TGTGCCTGGACCTTGGGCAGGTTGAACACTGAAGCTTTCTTT
13	.	.	TRBV30	TRBJ1-3	CAGNPGRGNTIYF	TGTGCCGGGAACCCGGGCCGTGGAAACACCATATATTTT
12	TRBD1	.	TRBV7-3	TRBJ2-7	CASSPGQGEQYF	TGTGCCAGCAGCCCTGGACAGGGCGAGCAGTACTTC
13	.	.	TRBV7-8	TRBJ2-7	CASSSEASYEQYF	TGTGCCAGCAGCTCGGAAGCCTCCTACGAGCAGTACTTC
14	.	.	TRBV5-4	TRBJ2-7	CASSLGTVSYEQYF	TGTGCCAGCAGCTTGGGGACAGTCTCCTACGAGCAGTACTTC
15	TRBD1	many	TRBV7-2	TRBJ2-7	CASSLGGQDLYEQYF	TGTGCCAGCAGCTTAGGGGGACAGGATCTATACGAGCAGTACTTC
14	.	.	TRBV30	TRBJ1-1	CAWSVLGGRTEAFF	TGTGCCTGGAGTGTACTCGGGGGGCGGACTGAAGCTTTCTTT
15	.	.	TRBV4-3	TRBJ1-2	CASSQDMVANYGYTF	TGCGCCAGCAGCCAAGATATGGTAGCTAACTATGGCTACACCTTC
16	.	.	TRBV18	TRBJ1-5	CASSPSTGLSNQPQHF	TGTGCCAGCTCACCCTCCACAGGGCTTAGCAATCAGCCCCAGCATTTT
15	.	.	TRBV6-1	TRBJ1-6	CASSEWGGGYSPLHF	TGTGCCAGCAGTGAATGGGGTGGGGGCTACTCACCCCTCCACTTT
14	.	few	TRBV6-5	TRBJ1-4	CASSYGRLGEKLFF	TGTGCCAGCAGTTATGGCAGGCTGGGAGAAAAACTGTTTTTT
16	.	few	TRBV5-6	TRBJ2-1	CASSLVPSGYNNEQFF	TGTGCCAGCAGCTTGGTCCCCAGCGGGTATAACAATGAGCAGTTCTTC
13	.	.	TRBV4-2	TRBJ1-1	CASSQGGNTEAFF	TGTGCCAGCAGCCAAGGGGGAAACACTGAAGCTTTCTTT